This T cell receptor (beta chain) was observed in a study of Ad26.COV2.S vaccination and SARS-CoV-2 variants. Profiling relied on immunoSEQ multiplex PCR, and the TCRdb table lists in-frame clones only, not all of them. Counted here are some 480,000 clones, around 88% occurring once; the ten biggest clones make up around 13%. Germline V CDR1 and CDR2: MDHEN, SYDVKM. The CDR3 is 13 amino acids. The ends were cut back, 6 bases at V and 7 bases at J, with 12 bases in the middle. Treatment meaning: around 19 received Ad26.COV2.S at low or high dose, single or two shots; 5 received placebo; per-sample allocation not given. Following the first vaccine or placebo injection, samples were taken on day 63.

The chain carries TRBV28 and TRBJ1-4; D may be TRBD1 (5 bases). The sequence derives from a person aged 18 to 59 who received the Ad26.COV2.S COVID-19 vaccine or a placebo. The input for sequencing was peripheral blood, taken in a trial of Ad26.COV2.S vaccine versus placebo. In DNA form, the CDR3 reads TGTGCCAGCAGGGGGGGACGGGGTGAAAAACTGTTTTTT. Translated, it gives CASRGGRGEKLFF.